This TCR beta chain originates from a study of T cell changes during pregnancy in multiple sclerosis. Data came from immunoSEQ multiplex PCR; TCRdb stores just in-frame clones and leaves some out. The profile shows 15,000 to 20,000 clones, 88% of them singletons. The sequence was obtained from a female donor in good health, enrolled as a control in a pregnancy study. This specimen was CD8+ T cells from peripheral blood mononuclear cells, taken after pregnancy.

The CDR3 nucleotides read TGTGCCAGCAGCCCCCGTTCGGAGGCCTTGAACACTGAAGCTTTCTTT. Protein product: CASSPRSEALNTEAFF. This chain connects TRBV6-6 to TRBJ1-1; the D is unclear. Trimming pared 6 bases from V and 0 bases from J, leaving 17 bases between. The CDR3 has 16 residues. Germline lookup yields CDR1 MNHNY and CDR2 SVGAGI (reference sequence).